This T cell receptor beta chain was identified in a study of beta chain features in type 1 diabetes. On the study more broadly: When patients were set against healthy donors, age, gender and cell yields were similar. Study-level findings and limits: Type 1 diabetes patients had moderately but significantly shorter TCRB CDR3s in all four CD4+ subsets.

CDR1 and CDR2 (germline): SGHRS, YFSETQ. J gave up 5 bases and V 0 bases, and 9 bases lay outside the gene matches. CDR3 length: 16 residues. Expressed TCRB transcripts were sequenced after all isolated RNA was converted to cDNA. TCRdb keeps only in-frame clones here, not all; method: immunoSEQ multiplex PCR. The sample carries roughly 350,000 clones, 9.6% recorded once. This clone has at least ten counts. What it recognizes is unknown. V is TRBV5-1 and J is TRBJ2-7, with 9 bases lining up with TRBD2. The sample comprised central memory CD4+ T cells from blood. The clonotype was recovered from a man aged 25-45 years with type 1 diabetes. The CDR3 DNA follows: TGCGCCAGCAGCTTGGAGCTAGCGGGGCGTTGGAACGAGCAGTACTTC. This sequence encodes CASSLELAGRWNEQYF. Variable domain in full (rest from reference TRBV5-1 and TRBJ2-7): KAGVTQTPRYLIKTRGQQVTLSCSPISGHRSVSWYQQTPGQGLQFLFEYFSETQRNKGNFPGRFSGRQFSNSRSEMNVSTLELGDSALYLCASSLELAGRWNEQYFGPGTRLTVT.